This T cell receptor (beta chain) was obtained from a study of blood T cell repertoires in COVID-19. This clone was seen just once. Within the sample, other DNA sequences also encode this same CDR3. The ends were cut back, 0 bases at V and 4 bases at J, with 9 bases in the middle. CDR3 length: 14 amino acids. The germline CDR1 and CDR2 sequences are SNHLY and FYNNEI. Sequencing was performed with immunoSEQ multiplex PCR; in TCRdb, only in-frame clones are kept and a portion is missing. The sample shows 210,000 or so clones, over 75% of them seen only once. The chain is built from TRBV2 and TRBJ1-1, with D possibly TRBD1 on 5 matching bases. This TCR came from a woman in her twenties or thirties who had been exposed to COVID-19. Sequencing was carried out using PBMCs or T cells enriched from blood (not recorded which). The CDR3 loop is CASSEARGGTEAFF. CDR3 coding DNA: TGTGCCAGCAGTGAAGCGCGGGGGGGCACTGAAGCTTTCTTT.